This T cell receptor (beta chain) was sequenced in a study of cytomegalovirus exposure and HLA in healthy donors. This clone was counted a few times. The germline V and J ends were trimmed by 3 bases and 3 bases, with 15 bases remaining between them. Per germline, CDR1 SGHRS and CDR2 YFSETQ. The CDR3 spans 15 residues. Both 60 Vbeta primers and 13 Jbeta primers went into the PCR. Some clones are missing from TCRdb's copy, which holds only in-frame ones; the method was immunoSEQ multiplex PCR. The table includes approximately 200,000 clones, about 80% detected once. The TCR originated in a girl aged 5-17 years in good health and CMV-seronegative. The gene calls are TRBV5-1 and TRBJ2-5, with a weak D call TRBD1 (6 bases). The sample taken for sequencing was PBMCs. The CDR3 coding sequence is TGCGCCAGCAGCTGGGGGCAGGTAGAGAAAGAGACCCAGTACTTC. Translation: CASSWGQVEKETQYF.